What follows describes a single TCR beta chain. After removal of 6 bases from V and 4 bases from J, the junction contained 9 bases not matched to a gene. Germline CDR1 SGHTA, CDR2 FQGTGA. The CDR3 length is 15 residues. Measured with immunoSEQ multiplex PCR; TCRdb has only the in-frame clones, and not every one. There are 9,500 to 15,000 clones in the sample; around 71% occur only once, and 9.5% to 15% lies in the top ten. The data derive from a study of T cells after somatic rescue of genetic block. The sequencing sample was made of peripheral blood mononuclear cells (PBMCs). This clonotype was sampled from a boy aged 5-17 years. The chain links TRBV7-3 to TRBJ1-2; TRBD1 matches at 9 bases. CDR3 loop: CASSQQGAIPYGYTF. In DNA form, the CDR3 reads TGTGCCAGCAGTCAACAGGGGGCGATCCCCTATGGCTACACCTTC.